These T cell receptor beta chains were read from a single sample in a study of shared clonotypes between healthy human individuals. Clones were read by immunoSEQ multiplex PCR, and TCRdb kept only the in-frame ones, dropping some. The sample consists of under 550,000 clones, about 96% of them appearing once. The specimen was naive CD4+ T cells sorted from blood. Receptors originate from a woman in her 30s in good health. Each CDR3 is given with its conserved first and last residue. D genes are given only for firm matches. Clone size, where shown, is once, few, many, or a class for clones that have expanded.

j_call clone_size v_call d_call cdr3_aa cdr3_nt
TRBJ2-5 NA TRBV7-9 NA CASSLATAQETQYF TGTGCCAGCAGCTTAGCGACAGCCCAAGAGACCCAGTACTTC
TRBJ2-5 NA TRBV11-3 NA CASSPGGVQETQYF TGTGCCAGCAGCCCCGGGGGAGTTCAAGAGACCCAGTACTTC
TRBJ1-4 once TRBV7-9 NA CASSLAQGEKLFF TGTGCCAGCAGCTTAGCACAGGGTGAAAAACTGTTTTTT
TRBJ2-7 NA TRBV18 NA CASSPSTISYEQYF TGTGCCAGCTCACCTTCGACCATCTCCTACGAGCAGTACTTC
TRBJ1-2 NA TRBV4-1 NA CASSQVSLQGQYGYTF TGCGCCAGCAGCCAAGTGTCCCTCCAGGGTCAGTATGGCTACACCTTC
TRBJ2-7 once TRBV4-2 NA CASSQDRIDYYEQYF TGTGCCAGCAGCCAAGATAGGATAGATTACTACGAGCAGTACTTC
TRBJ2-1 NA TRBV27 NA CASSSRYEQFF TGTGCCAGCAGTTCTAGGTATGAGCAGTTCTTC
TRBJ2-2 NA TRBV21-1 NA CASSKDLTRTSGLRNTGELFF TGTGCCAGCAGCAAAGATTTAACCCGGACTAGCGGGCTAAGGAACACCGGGGAGCTGTTTTTT
TRBJ2-5 NA TRBV27 NA CASRTRGFETQYF TGTGCCAGCAGGACCAGGGGTTTTGAGACCCAGTACTTC
TRBJ2-7 NA TRBV7-7 TRBD1 CASSLDGQGEQYF TGTGCCAGCAGCCTAGACGGACAGGGTGAGCAGTACTTC
TRBJ1-6 NA TRBV28 TRBD1 CASSTTGGNSPLHF TGTGCCAGCAGCACTACAGGGGGCAATTCACCCCTCCACTTT
TRBJ1-2 NA TRBV6-1 NA CASSEWGHRGYTF TGTGCCAGCAGTGAATGGGGGCACCGAGGCTACACCTTC
TRBJ2-1 once TRBV4-1 TRBD2 CASSRTSGSSYNEQFF TGCGCCAGCAGCCGGACTAGCGGGAGCTCCTACAATGAGCAGTTCTTC
TRBJ2-7 NA TRBV4-1 NA CASSQIRDSRVYEQYF TGCGCCAGCAGCCAGATCCGCGACAGCAGAGTCTACGAGCAGTACTTC
TRBJ2-7 NA TRBV27 NA CASSLRDTWREQYF TGTGCCAGCAGTTTACGGGACACGTGGAGGGAGCAGTACTTC
TRBJ2-1 NA TRBV30 TRBD2 CAWRRGSSYNEQFF TGTGCCTGGAGGCGCGGGAGCTCCTACAATGAGCAGTTCTTC
TRBJ2-7 NA TRBV28 NA CASSYRNEQYF TGTGCCAGCAGTTACAGGAACGAGCAGTACTTC
TRBJ2-7 NA TRBV14 NA CASSQGYEQYF TGTGCCAGCAGCCAAGGGTACGAGCAGTACTTC
TRBJ2-1 NA TRBV15 TRBD2 CATSTGLGPYNEQFF TGTGCCACCAGCACGGGACTAGGGCCGTACAATGAGCAGTTCTTC
TRBJ2-7 NA TRBV18 NA CASSPGSSSYEQYF TGTGCCAGCTCACCGGGTTCGAGCTCCTACGAGCAGTACTTC
TRBJ2-1 NA TRBV10-2 NA CASSVQDNEQFF TGCGCCAGCAGTGTACAAGACAATGAGCAGTTCTTC
TRBJ2-7 NA TRBV19 TRBD2 CASSPLLAGGSEQYF TGTGCCAGTAGTCCCCTACTAGCGGGAGGCTCCGAGCAGTACTTC